This T cell receptor beta chain originates from a study of T cell repertoires in cytomegalovirus infection. Study in general: Public TCR beta signature analysis indicated the presence of both CMV infection and matching HLA type.

The CDR3 sequence is 16 residues long. V lost 7 bases to trimming and J lost 1 base, with 18 bases between them. CDR1 MNHEY and CDR2 SVGEGT come from the germline V gene. TCRdb reprocessed the reads with MiXCR, giving one entry per CDR3 protein. This table holds about 190,000 distinct CDR3 sequences, 9.5% found once. The sequenced sample was PBMCs. The clonotype comes from a human donor in good health (CMV status not recorded). Some clones in this sample may be carry-over from other donors' samples. The chain links TRBV6-2 or TRBV6-3 to TRBJ2-3, with a weak D call TRBD2 (6 bases). The chain's CDR3 is CASIPGTSGRTDTQYF. DNA for the CDR3: TGTGCCAGCATCCCCGGGACTTCTGGACGCACAGATACGCAGTATTTT.